What follows is one T cell receptor beta chain and its context. V lost 6 bases and J 9 bases, leaving 8 bases between the germline ends. The CDR3 runs 11 residues. CDR1 is SGHTA and CDR2 is FQGNSA in the germline V gene. The repertoire was sequenced with immunoSEQ multiplex PCR; TCRdb's copy has only in-frame clones and lacks some. This sample has around 40,000 clones, with 77% found just once. The sample's time point: cycle 4 day 1 (C4D1), after 6 weeks of nivolumab. Every patient had relapsed following autologous stem cell transplantation, and cohorts differed in brentuximab vedotin exposure. This entry belongs to a study of PD-1 blockade in classical Hodgkin lymphoma.

This receptor was obtained from a human donor with classical Hodgkin lymphoma. V and J are TRBV7-2 and TRBJ1-4; D is ambiguous. Sample: peripheral blood mononuclear cells (PBMCs), taken before the fourth cycle of nivolumab. The CDR3 DNA reads as TGTGCCAGCAGATCCGGGCAAAAACTGTTTTTT. Amino acids: CASRSGQKLFF.